The subject of this entry is one T cell receptor (beta chain). Its antigen is currently unknown. The germline V gene has CDR1 LNHDA and CDR2 SQIVND (reference sequence). J lost 5 bases, V lost 6 bases, and 13 bases had no gene match. The CDR3 contains 17 residues. These data come from a study of somatic mutations in cytotoxic T cells in rheumatoid arthritis. Study-level points and caveats: Patients with rheumatoid arthritis showed a slight underrepresentation of TRBV07, a finding that was never subjected to any adjustment for multiple comparisons.

TCRdb keeps only in-frame clones here, not all; method: immunoSEQ multiplex PCR. The sample lists 5,500 to 8,500 clones; about three quarters were seen once. The healthy controls consisted of blood donors aged around 60 years at the median (range 21-70), approximately 56% of whom were female. Material for sequencing was CD8+ T cells sorted from blood. The chain recombines TRBV19 with TRBJ2-7, with 13 bases fitting TRBD2. This TCR was recovered from a woman aged 55 to 70 in good health. CDR3 residues: CASSSTYWTSGGNEQYF. CDR3 DNA: TGTGCCAGTAGCTCAACCTACTGGACTAGCGGGGGTAACGAGCAGTACTTC.